The rows below give T cell receptor beta chains drawn from one sample of a study of Graves' ophthalmopathy and Graves' hyperthyroidism. TCRdb independently ran MiXCR on the multiplex PCR reads; one entry per CDR3 protein. The sample includes about 620,000 distinct CDR3 sequences, 22% of them seen just once. Material: peripheral blood. All receptors come from a woman aged 18-29 years with stable Graves' hyperthyroidism. Some clones in this sample may be carry-over from other donors' samples. Each CDR3 is given without its conserved first and last residue.

j_call: TRBJ1-2
v_call: TRBV12-3/TRBV12-4
cdr3_aa: ASSPTGGTYGYT

j_call: TRBJ2-5
v_call: TRBV28
cdr3_aa: ASSLGDGALSTQY

j_call: TRBJ1-1
v_call: TRBV2
cdr3_aa: ASSEDRVTEAF

j_call: TRBJ2-5
v_call: TRBV9
cdr3_aa: ASSVDPRETQY

j_call: TRBJ2-2
v_call: TRBV7-3
cdr3_aa: ASSPVPLGAQNTGELF

j_call: TRBJ2-5
v_call: TRBV7-2
cdr3_aa: ASASVGLGFQETQY

j_call: TRBJ1-1
v_call: TRBV15
cdr3_aa: ATSGGTAPEAF

j_call: TRBJ2-5
v_call: TRBV6-1
cdr3_aa: ASTEVRDFQETQY

j_call: TRBJ1-1
v_call: TRBV19
cdr3_aa: ASSIPPQGKEAEAF

j_call: TRBJ2-2
v_call: TRBV20-1
cdr3_aa: SARDQDANTGELF

j_call: TRBJ2-7
v_call: TRBV12-3/TRBV12-4
cdr3_aa: ASTRWDRIYEQY

j_call: TRBJ2-7
v_call: TRBV20-1
cdr3_aa: SARAGTTYEQY

j_call: TRBJ2-7
v_call: TRBV12-3/TRBV12-4
cdr3_aa: ASSRTGNHEQY

j_call: TRBJ2-5
v_call: TRBV18
cdr3_aa: ASSTTSGFAEETKY

j_call: TRBJ2-7
v_call: TRBV11-2
cdr3_aa: ASSPVTGTGAYEQY

j_call: TRBJ2-2
v_call: TRBV20-1
cdr3_aa: SATLRFSTGELF

j_call: TRBJ1-2
v_call: TRBV5-1
cdr3_aa: ASSPAEIFYGYT

j_call: TRBJ2-5
v_call: TRBV9
cdr3_aa: ASSGGGAETQY

j_call: TRBJ2-5
v_call: TRBV28
cdr3_aa: ASRDRGAKKETQY

j_call: TRBJ2-1
v_call: TRBV27
cdr3_aa: ASSLSRTVWEQF

j_call: TRBJ2-7
v_call: TRBV12-3/TRBV12-4
cdr3_aa: ASSLTSAEQY

j_call: TRBJ2-7
v_call: TRBV20-1
cdr3_aa: SARSTSPYEQY

j_call: TRBJ2-3
v_call: TRBV12-3/TRBV12-4
cdr3_aa: ASTKASEGTDTQY

j_call: TRBJ2-7
v_call: TRBV19
cdr3_aa: ATDSLSYEQY

j_call: TRBJ2-7
v_call: TRBV11-1
cdr3_aa: ASSLSWRDLLNYEQY

j_call: TRBJ2-2
v_call: TRBV20-1
cdr3_aa: SARSLAGGPTGELF

j_call: TRBJ1-1
v_call: TRBV27
cdr3_aa: ASSSGYTEAF

j_call: TRBJ1-3
v_call: TRBV28
cdr3_aa: ASSTISGNTIY

j_call: TRBJ1-2
v_call: TRBV4-2
cdr3_aa: ASSQDRDTLIYGYT

j_call: TRBJ1-1
v_call: TRBV5-4
cdr3_aa: ASREQGNTKAF

j_call: TRBJ1-1
v_call: TRBV6-1
cdr3_aa: ASRAGGNEAF

j_call: TRBJ1-5
v_call: TRBV15
cdr3_aa: ATSRDPGQGNQPQH

j_call: TRBJ2-7
v_call: TRBV4-2
cdr3_aa: ASSAAGTGGYEQY

j_call: TRBJ1-2
v_call: TRBV27
cdr3_aa: ASSLYDRGGYT

j_call: TRBJ1-5
v_call: TRBV30
cdr3_aa: AWRSRGRTNQPQH

j_call: TRBJ1-1
v_call: TRBV2
cdr3_aa: ASFRQATNTEAL

j_call: TRBJ1-1
v_call: TRBV20-1
cdr3_aa: SASGRGGTEAF

j_call: TRBJ1-1
v_call: TRBV6-4
cdr3_aa: ASSVKLDTEAF

j_call: TRBJ2-5
v_call: TRBV6-2/TRBV6-3
cdr3_aa: ASSYSIWASDETQY

j_call: TRBJ2-5
v_call: TRBV11-3
cdr3_aa: ASSPGVAGSYQETQY

j_call: TRBJ2-7
v_call: TRBV28
cdr3_aa: ASSFFPGTSNEQY

j_call: TRBJ2-5
v_call: TRBV19
cdr3_aa: ASRPLGAESQETQY

j_call: TRBJ2-5
v_call: TRBV12-3/TRBV12-4
cdr3_aa: ASSSSHQETQY

j_call: TRBJ1-2
v_call: TRBV6-1
cdr3_aa: ASRLNTGLQGYT

j_call: TRBJ2-3
v_call: TRBV6-1
cdr3_aa: ASSEAGQGADTQY

j_call: TRBJ2-5
v_call: TRBV18
cdr3_aa: ASSPRQLREETQY

j_call: TRBJ1-2
v_call: TRBV12-3/TRBV12-4
cdr3_aa: ASSLGSVGIGNYGYT

j_call: TRBJ1-1
v_call: TRBV11-2
cdr3_aa: ASSSDAGRAF

j_call: TRBJ2-5
v_call: TRBV28
cdr3_aa: ASKVREAQY

j_call: TRBJ2-4
v_call: TRBV20-1
cdr3_aa: SAREQAKNIKY

j_call: TRBJ2-5
v_call: TRBV6-1
cdr3_aa: ASRRLAGGRETQY

j_call: TRBJ2-5
v_call: TRBV6-1
cdr3_aa: ASRRTSGEETQY

j_call: TRBJ2-2
v_call: TRBV4-3
cdr3_aa: ASSQGYPEGSGELF

j_call: TRBJ1-5
v_call: TRBV19
cdr3_aa: ASIPQGNSNQPQH

j_call: TRBJ2-5
v_call: TRBV10-1
cdr3_aa: ASSSFGRGSETKY

j_call: TRBJ1-5
v_call: TRBV12-5
cdr3_aa: ASGLGVLLQPQH

j_call: TRBJ2-5
v_call: TRBV28
cdr3_aa: ASSPSILGSSMETQY

j_call: TRBJ2-7
v_call: TRBV4-1
cdr3_aa: ASSQDGQGGEQY